This passage covers 15 T cell receptor beta chains from one sample sequenced in a study of tumor-infiltrating lymphocytes in primary liver carcinoma. Total RNA and DNA came together from around 18-30 mg of bulk tissue without cell sorting. Starting from around 510 ng of total RNA, TCR beta cDNA was produced with a primer in the constant region. TCR beta libraries came from three nested multiplex PCR rounds using slightly modified ARM-PCR. Forward primers for TRBV1-TRBV30 and a C-beta reverse primer served the first two PCR rounds, at around 9 cycles each. TCRdb reanalysed the multiplex PCR reads using MiXCR and keeps one entry per CDR3 protein. The table includes fewer than 250,000 distinct CDR3 sequences, about 85% detected once. The sequenced material came from tumor tissue from primary liver carcinoma. These receptors all come from a man aged 40-49 years with primary liver carcinoma and hepatitis B virus infection.

This clonotype was seen many times. The chain combines TRBV2 with TRBJ1-1; D gene ambiguous. The germline V gene encodes CDR1 SNHLY and CDR2 FYNNEI. The CDR3 covers 11 residues. Trimming removed 3 bases at V and 7 bases at J, with 6 bases between. CDR3 DNA sequence: TGTGCCAGCAGTGACGGCCTTGAAGCTTTCTTT. It is translated as CASSDGLEAFF.

Comment on this clonotype: A much larger clone sits a single nucleotide away, making a read error possible. The gene calls are TRBV6-9 and TRBJ2-2, with D perhaps matching TRBD1 (5 bases). CDR1 is MNHGY, CDR2 SVAAGI, per germline. The CDR3 is made up of 13 amino acids. The CDR3 bases are TGTGTCGGCGCCAGGGTGGACACCGGGGAGCTGTTTTTT. Amino acid sequence: CVGARVDTGELFF.

This clonotype was found a few times. The V gene is TRBV11-2, the J gene TRBJ2-1, with D perhaps TRBD1 (6 bases). V lost 10 bases to trimming and J lost 12 bases, with 16 bases between them. Germline V CDR1 and CDR2: SGHAT, FQNNGV. The CDR3 is 11 residues long. The CDR3 loop reads CANSLDRRQFF. The CDR3 bases are TGTGCCAATAGCTTAGACAGGAGGCAGTTCTTC.

Points on this clonotype: Here the CDR3 omits its conserved ending phenylalanine or tryptophan, so a read error is the likely source. The chain has TRBV28 and TRBJ2-1, with TRBD2 matching over 14 bases. Germline V gene sequence: CDR1 MDHEN, CDR2 SYDVKM. This CDR3 region has 16 residues. The trim removed 6 bases at V and 8 bases at J, leaving 9 bases unmatched. The CDR3 region is CASSGLAGGPVDEQFL. For the CDR3, the DNA is TGTGCCAGCAGCGGACTAGCGGGAGGTCCTGTGGATGAGCAGTTCTTA.

With regard to this clonotype: An end of the junction does not agree with germline; a read error may underlie this. The rearrangement links TRBV6-1 to TRBJ1-5; D ambiguous. Germline values: CDR1 MNHNS, CDR2 SASEGT. The CDR3 extends over 16 amino acids. The CDR3 here is CASSEKGQVEHQLQHF. The CDR3 nucleotides read TGTGCCAGCAGTGAAAAAGGGCAGGTGGAGCATCAGCTCCAGCATTTT.

This clonotype came up a few times. The rearrangement uses TRBV11-1 and TRBJ2-1; D perhaps matches TRBD2 (5 bases). Trimming pared 0 bases from V and 12 bases from J, leaving 21 bases between. The germline gives CDR1 SGHAT, CDR2 FQDESV (reference sequence). This CDR3 contains 16 residues. The CDR3 DNA reads as TGTGCCAGCAGCTTAGCGCGAGGAGGCTTTCACGATGTGCAGTTCTTC. This translates into CASSLARGGFHDVQFF.

On this clonotype itself: An end of the junction does not agree with germline; a read error may underlie this. The chain recombines TRBV6-5 with TRBJ1-2; D is perhaps TRBD1 (5 bases). The CDR3 contains 12 residues. Germline V lookup: CDR1 MNHEY, CDR2 SVGAGI. The CDR3 here is CASTLGFRGYSF. As DNA, the CDR3 is TGTGCCAGCACACTAGGGTTTCGGGGCTACTCCTTC.

This clonotype showed up many times. This chain connects TRBV12-3 or TRBV12-4 to TRBJ2-1, with a tentative D call TRBD2 (6 bases). CDR3 length: 14 amino acids. V was trimmed by 7 bases and J by 6 bases, leaving 16 bases between them. CDR3 loop: CASIQRREANEQFF. CDR3 bases: TGTGCCAGCATCCAAAGGAGGGAGGCCAATGAGCAGTTCTTC.

Remarks on this clonotype: The missing conserved phenylalanine or tryptophan at the end of this CDR3 makes a read error likely. Because the CDR3's place on the DNA is in doubt, the DNA is left out and the CDR3 is given as listed by TCRdb. V gene TRBV6-6 combines with J gene TRBJ2-2; the table assigns TRBD1, which was not confirmed against the DNA. The germline gives CDR1 MNHNY, CDR2 SVGAGI (reference sequence). Including both end residues, the CDR3 is 15 amino acids long. CDR3 in amino acids: CASTTGGANTAKLYL.

This clonotype was seen only once. Germline and junction disagree at one end, which may indicate a read error. The CDR3 spells CVSSFQGEETRYF. Written as DNA, the CDR3 is TGTGTCAGCAGCTTCCAGGGGGAGGAGACCCGGTATTTC. J is TRBJ2-5 and V is TRBV11-3, with a tentative D call TRBD1 (7 bases). This CDR3 contains 13 residues. The germline gives CDR1 SGHNT, CDR2 YENEEA.

Regarding this clonotype: Relative to the germline gene, one junction end is altered; a read error may explain this. The chain employs TRBV10-2 and TRBJ2-3; possibly TRBD2 for D (6 bases). This CDR3 spans 17 amino acids. CDR1 is WSHSY and CDR2 is SAAADI in the germline V gene. This CDR3 is CASSKLQVLASTDKQYF. The CDR3 region has the DNA TGCGCCAGCAGTAAGTTACAGGTACTAGCTAGCACAGATAAGCAGTATTTT.

The chain employs TRBV19 and TRBJ1-1; D is uncertain. Per the germline V gene, CDR1 is LNHDA and CDR2 is SQIVND (reference sequence). This CDR3 has 15 amino acids. V was shortened by 4 bases and J by 10 bases, with 22 bases between the two germline ends. CDR3 sequence reads: CASSKAGGARSGAFF. The CDR3 nucleotides read TGTGCCAGTAGTAAGGCAGGCGGAGCGAGGAGTGGAGCTTTCTTT.

Of note for this clonotype: Because it lacks the conserved phenylalanine or tryptophan at the end, this CDR3 is likely a read error. The chain combines TRBV5-6 with TRBJ2-7; 7 bases are a match to TRBD1. The CDR3 covers 19 residues. Germline CDR1 is SGHDT and CDR2 is YYEEEE. V trimming: 4 bases; J trimming: 1 base; junction bases outside the gene matches: 20. The DNA of the CDR3 is TGTGCCAGCAGCGCCACAGGGGCCCGCGAGGGGCAGAATTCCTACGAGCAGTACTCC. Amino acids: CASSATGAREGQNSYEQYS.

Turning to this clonotype: Compared with germline, one end of the junction differs, possibly owing to a read error. The chain uses TRBV11-2 and TRBJ2-1; no definite D call. The V gene's germline CDR1 is SGHAT and CDR2 FQNNGV. The CDR3 spans 14 residues. The DNA of the CDR3 is TGTGCCTGCACCCCCGATGGCGCCTACAATGAGCACTTCTTC. Its translation is CACTPDGAYNEHFF.

The sample holds one count of this clonotype. A junction boundary mismatches the germline segment, possibly from a read error. J is TRBJ2-1 and V is TRBV11-1, with D hard to call. The CDR3 has 18 amino acids. CDR1 SGHAT and CDR2 FQDESV come from the germline V gene (reference sequence). The CDR3 DNA reads TGTACCAGCAGCTTATACCGCTCCGCGGTAGGGTCCTACAATGAGCAGTCCTTC. Amino acids: CTSSLYRSAVGSYNEQSF.